The 22 T cell receptor beta chains presented below share a single source sample, sequenced in a study of control samples from healthy donors and cancer patients. Produced via immunoSEQ multiplex PCR; TCRdb's table is partial and in-frame only. The data contain about 110,000 clones, around 89% of them seen just once; the ten biggest clones take up around 17%. The sequencing input was blood. These receptors were collected from a woman aged 45-65 years in good health.

Notes on this clone: Within the sample, other DNA sequences also encode this same CDR3. J is TRBJ2-3 and V is TRBV30; 7 bases agree with TRBD1. Germline V gene sequence: CDR1 GTSNPN, CDR2 SVGIG (reference sequence). V lost 0 bases, J lost 4 bases, and 1 base stayed unmatched. The CDR3 totals 13 residues. Written as DNA, the CDR3 is TGTGCCTGGAGTGTAGGGGGCGCAGATACGCAGTATTTT. Protein product: CAWSVGGADTQYF. The whole variable domain, filled in from reference TRBV30 and TRBJ2-3, reads SQTIHQWPATLVQPVGSPLSLECTVEGTSNPNLYWYRQAAGRGLQLLFYSVGIGQISSEVPQNLSASRPQDRQFILSSKKLLLSDSGFYLCAWSVGGADTQYFGPGTRLTVL.

The chain carries TRBV7-2 and TRBJ1-1; 9 nucleotides agree with TRBD1. Per the germline V gene, CDR1 is SGHTA and CDR2 is FQGNSA. The V segment lost 4 bases and the J segment 4 bases; nucleotides outside the gene matches: 4. The CDR3 extends over 14 amino acids. The CDR3 reads CASSWGDRVTEAFF. In DNA form, the CDR3 reads TGTGCCAGCAGCTGGGGGGACAGGGTCACTGAAGCTTTCTTT.

The chain joins TRBV6-5 to TRBJ1-5; TRBD1 matches at 7 bases. The CDR3 spans 15 residues. Per the germline V gene, CDR1 is MNHEY and CDR2 is SVGAGI. The V and J ends lost 0 bases and 4 bases, in that order; junction bases with no gene match: 3. CDR3 sequence (DNA): TGTGCCAGCAGTTACTCTCCAGGGGGTAATCAGCCCCAGCATTTT. Translating gives CASSYSPGGNQPQHF.

The genes are TRBV11-2 and TRBJ2-5; the D gene is possibly TRBD2 (5 bases). The germline CDR1 and CDR2 sequences are SGHAT and FQNNGV. The V and J ends lost 1 base and 3 bases respectively, with 21 bases between them. The CDR3 runs 18 residues. CDR3 protein: CASSLVGSYSRGKETQYF. CDR3 nucleotides: TGTGCCAGCAGCTTAGTCGGGTCCTATAGCAGAGGGAAAGAGACCCAGTACTTC.

The CDR3 region is CACGHVNSPLHF. The CDR3 coding sequence is TGTGCCTGCGGACATGTTAATTCACCCCTCCACTTT. This sequence joins TRBV30 and TRBJ1-6; maybe TRBD1 (5 bases). V was clipped by 6 bases and J by 6 bases, with 9 bases between them. CDR1 GTSNPN and CDR2 SVGIG come from the germline V gene (reference sequence). The CDR3 has 12 amino acids.

CDR3 sequence reads: CATQDSGRYNEQFF. As DNA, the CDR3 is TGTGCCACCCAGGATAGCGGGAGATACAATGAGCAGTTCTTC. The chain employs TRBV25-1 and TRBJ2-1; 9 bases map to TRBD2. CDR1 is MGHDK, CDR2 SYGVNS, per germline. V lost 10 bases to trimming and J lost 4 bases; unmatched junction nucleotides: 8. The length of the CDR3 is 14 residues.

The rearrangement joins TRBV27 to TRBJ2-1, with D perhaps given as TRBD1 or TRBD2 (5 bases each). CDR3 size: 12 residues. Germline-derived CDR1 and CDR2 are MNHEY and SMNVEV (reference sequence). Trimming took 3 bases from V and 16 from J, leaving 16 bases between them. The CDR3 DNA sequence: TGTGCCAGCAGTTTCCGTCACGGGGCTCTTTTCTTC. This gives the protein CASSFRHGALFF.

J is TRBJ1-1 and V is TRBV5-8; TRBD1 might be the D (5 bases). CDR1 is SGHTS and CDR2 is YDEGEE in the germline V gene. The CDR3 sequence is 13 residues long. The ends were cut back, 7 bases at V and 0 bases at J, with 10 bases in the middle. The CDR3: CASGVTVNTEAFF. In nucleotides, the CDR3 is TGTGCCAGCGGGGTGACAGTGAACACTGAAGCTTTCTTT.

This chain links TRBV12-3 or TRBV12-4 with TRBJ1-1; D is undetermined. This CDR3 comprises 12 residues. Between the trimmed V and J ends, which lost 7 bases and 11 bases, there was a span of 17 bases. CDR3 protein: CASTMDDNGAFF. The CDR3 DNA follows: TGTGCCAGCACCATGGACGATAATGGGGCTTTCTTT.

In this sample, this clone turned up once. The chain has TRBV6-5 and TRBJ1-6, with 8 bases matching TRBD1. The germline gives CDR1 MNHEY, CDR2 SVGAGI. The CDR3 covers 14 residues. The V segment lost 6 bases and the J segment 10 bases; nucleotides outside the gene matches: 8. This CDR3 reads CASRLDRASSPLHF. The CDR3 bases are TGTGCCAGCAGATTGGACAGGGCTAGCTCACCCCTCCACTTT.

The genes are TRBV27 and TRBJ2-2, with a tentative D call TRBD1 (6 bases). Trimming removed 7 bases from V and 0 bases from J, with 15 bases in between. This CDR3 contains 16 residues. Germline V gene sequence: CDR1 MNHEY, CDR2 SMNVEV (reference sequence). CDR3 protein: CASIADSRTNTGELFF. Here the CDR3 DNA reads TGTGCCAGCATTGCGGACAGCCGAACGAACACCGGGGAGCTGTTTTTT.

This chain uses TRBV7-9 with TRBJ2-1, with TRBD1 as a possible D gene (6 bases). This CDR3 region has 15 residues. V gave up 3 bases and J gave up 4 bases, with 13 bases separating them. CDR1 is SEHNR, CDR2 FQNEAQ, per germline (reference sequence). The DNA for the CDR3 is TGTGCCAGCAGCTTGCTCACAGGGAAGTACAATGAGCAGTTCTTC. Its protein product is CASSLLTGKYNEQFF.

The chain employs TRBV6-5 and TRBJ1-3; no clear D gene. CDR3 size: 15 residues. Germline values: CDR1 MNHEY, CDR2 SVGAGI. Trimming removed 8 bases from V and 0 bases from J, with 14 bases in between. The CDR3 sequence: CASAMREPSGNTIYF. The CDR3 nucleotides are TGTGCCAGCGCGATGCGGGAACCCTCTGGAAACACCATATATTTT.

In this sample, this clone turned up once. This rearrangement joins TRBV5-1 to TRBJ1-2; D gene uncertain. The CDR3 is made up of 13 amino acids. Between the trimmed V and J ends, which lost 1 base and 0 bases, there was a span of 4 bases. CDR1 and CDR2 (germline): SGHRS, YFSETQ. The CDR3 protein is CASSLYSNYGYTF. CDR3 nucleotides: TGCGCCAGCAGCTTGTACTCTAACTATGGCTACACCTTC. Variable domain in full (rest from reference TRBV5-1 and TRBJ1-2): KAGVTQTPRYLIKTRGQQVTLSCSPISGHRSVSWYQQTPGQGLQFLFEYFSETQRNKGNFPGRFSGRQFSNSRSEMNVSTLELGDSALYLCASSLYSNYGYTFGSGTRLTVV.

The chain joins TRBV5-4 to TRBJ1-5; TRBD1 might be the D (5 bases). Looked up from germline, CDR1 is SGHNT and CDR2 is YYREEE (reference sequence). This CDR3 has 14 amino acids. Trimming took off 0 bases at V and 5 bases at J, with 9 bases between the two ends. The CDR3 sequence is CASSLDGGDQPQHF. The DNA of the CDR3 is TGTGCCAGCAGCTTGGACGGGGGGGATCAGCCCCAGCATTTT.

This clone was counted a single time. The V call is TRBV28, the J call TRBJ2-1, with TRBD2 matching over 7 bases. Germline V CDR1 and CDR2: MDHEN, SYDVKM. V gave up 8 bases and J gave up 7 bases; unmatched junction bases: 14. The CDR3 consists of 15 residues. The CDR3 sequence is CASVPGGLVPNEQFF. Here the CDR3 DNA reads TGTGCCAGCGTTCCCGGCGGACTAGTGCCGAATGAGCAGTTCTTC.

The chain uses TRBV3-1 (or the pseudogene TRBV3-2) and TRBJ1-3; D unresolved. The CDR3 totals 15 residues. From germline, CDR1 is LGHDT and CDR2 YNNKEL (reference sequence). Trimming removed 2 bases at V and 0 bases at J, with 8 bases between. CDR3 DNA: TGTGCCAGCAGCCAATCGGTGGACTCTGGAAACACCATATATTTT. Translated, it gives CASSQSVDSGNTIYF.

This chain links TRBV29-1 with TRBJ1-2; 8 positions agree with TRBD1. Germline trimming cut 1 base from V and 8 bases from J; bases unmatched to any gene: 3. CDR1 and CDR2 from the germline V gene are SQVTM and ANQGSEA. The CDR3 sequence is 12 residues long. The CDR3 nucleotides read TGCAGCGTTGAAGCCAGGGGGCTGGGCTACACCTTC. Protein sequence: CSVEARGLGYTF.

CDR3 DNA sequence: TGTGCCTGGAGTGTTTTGCAGGGTGCGCAGTATTTT. Translated: CAWSVLQGAQYF. This sequence joins TRBV30 and TRBJ2-3; tentatively, D is TRBD1 (5 bases). Looked up from germline, CDR1 is GTSNPN and CDR2 is SVGIG (reference sequence). There are 12 residues in the CDR3. Between the trimmed V and J ends, which lost 0 bases and 10 bases, there was a span of 11 bases.

About this clone itself: One junction end does not reproduce the germline sequence, and a read error may be involved. The CDR3 reads CASSYSRTYFLF. For the CDR3, the DNA is TGTGCCAGCAGTTACTCCAGGACCTATTTCCTTTTC. This chain connects TRBV6-5 to TRBJ1-2; D gene uncertain. The CDR3 totals 12 residues. The germline V gene has CDR1 MNHEY and CDR2 SVGAGI.

V gene TRBV7-6 combines with J gene TRBJ2-1; perhaps TRBD1 as D (6 bases). Trimming left V 1 base short and J 6 bases short, with 10 bases between. Looked up from germline, CDR1 is SGHVS and CDR2 is FNYEAQ. The CDR3 covers 14 residues. The CDR3 DNA is TGTGCCAGCAGCTTAGTAAGGGGGAGCAATGAGCAGTTCTTC. Translating gives CASSLVRGSNEQFF.

CDR3 residues: CAWNRVSSYNEQFF. Written as DNA, the CDR3 is TGTGCCTGGAACAGGGTGTCGTCGTACAATGAGCAGTTCTTC. This sequence joins TRBV30 and TRBJ2-1, with D possibly matching TRBD1 (6 bases). There are 14 residues in the CDR3. The germline V gene encodes CDR1 GTSNPN and CDR2 SVGIG (reference sequence). The V and J ends lost 4 bases and 4 bases respectively, with 14 bases between them.